This T cell receptor beta chain is from a study of blood T cell repertoires in COVID-19 (dated by TCRdb to the early 2020s). Broadly, across the study: Samples covering the acute and convalescent phases of COVID-19 were provided by collaborators in the United States, Italy and Spain. The material from the prospective study consisted of cDNA or gDNA derived from T cells, B-cell-depleted T cells, or PBMCs. The dataset comprised deeply sampled blood TCRbeta repertoires from subjects exposed to, actively infected with, or recovered from COVID-19. A freely available public database, intended as a resource for researchers studying the immune response to SARS-CoV-2, is where the repertoires were released. The samples were drawn from the first 160 participants of the ongoing ImmuneRACE study and from 1,254 subjects provided by 6 global collaborators. A de-identified subject ID, COVID-19 status, age in years and sex were almost always included in the sample metadata. Where available, HLA class I and class II types were taken from metadata supplied by the sample provider and were not determined by assay-based typing. The research as a whole found: The amount of clinical and demographic metadata varied by source and participant and was provided uncurated.

The collaborating institutions used their own protocols to collect whole blood in K2EDTA tubes. Collaborator samples were shipped for TCRbeta analysis as frozen whole blood, isolated PBMCs, or DNA extracted from either sample type. This clone has only a few counts. Its target antigen remains unknown. Per-base qualities were not stored, and no clone one base away is much larger. TCRbeta CDR3 regions were amplified from genomic DNA by means of the immunoSEQ Assay, a bias-controlled multiplex PCR. For the original study's pipeline: The number of nucleated cells in each sample was estimated by amplification of reference gene primers within the assay. To quantify the absolute abundance of each unique TCRbeta CDR3 rearrangement, sequence reads were collapsed and filtered. Productive Simpson clonality was computed per sample as the square root of Simpson's diversity index over productive rearrangements. The clones in this table, taken by TCRdb from immuneACCESS, are in-frame only. Not every clone is retained; where verified, under half of the shortfall comes from an unresolved V gene, and the cause of the rest is unknown. V, J and clone size are taken as reported in that table, and D and trimming were inferred from the DNA itself. The sample includes about 130,000 clones, with 75% to 85% observed a single time. The ten largest account for about 4% of the sample.

The CDR3 runs 13 residues from the cysteine to the phenylalanine. Only the CDR3 DNA is retained, 39 bases long and in frame from the first base. Ends trimmed: V by 6 bases, J by 5 bases; bases unmatched to a gene: 4. The germline V gene sets CDR1 to MNHEY and CDR2 to SVGAGI. The chain couples TRBV6-5 to TRBJ2-1; the junction holds 7 bases that match TRBD2. This receptor was obtained from a woman aged 45-60 years with acute or convalescent COVID-19. The sample was peripheral blood. The CDR3 region has the sequence CASSWGGDNEQFF. In nucleotides, the sequence is TGTGCCAGCAGCTGGGGGGGGGACAATGAGCAGTTCTTC.